One and the same sample provided the 27 T cell receptor beta chains below, sequenced in a study of T cells after yellow fever vaccination. MiXCR was run by TCRdb on the 5' RACE reads, yielding one entry per CDR3 protein. The sample has about 210,000 distinct CDR3 sequences; approximately 3.2% are singletons. This sample comprised CD4+ T cells sorted from PBMCs, obtained 10 days after the yellow fever booster vaccination. These receptors were collected from a man younger than 35 who received the YFV17D yellow fever vaccine.

In its sample, this clonotype was seen many times. The V gene is TRBV4-3, the J gene TRBJ2-3, with no clear D. The CDR3 extends over 13 amino acids. Germline V gene sequence: CDR1 LGHNA, CDR2 YSLEER. Trimming removed 4 bases at V and 3 bases at J, with 8 bases between. The CDR3 sequence: CASSPGPTDTQYF. The CDR3 DNA reads TGCGCCAGCAGCCCGGGTCCAACAGATACGCAGTATTTT.

This clonotype was picked up many times. The gene calls are TRBV7-3 and TRBJ1-4; D is perhaps TRBD1 (5 bases). The ends were cut back, 3 bases at V and 0 bases at J, with 8 bases in the middle. The CDR3 is made up of 15 amino acids. CDR1 is SGHTA, CDR2 FQGTGA, per germline. CDR3 region: CASSFAGTTNEKLFF. CDR3 DNA sequence: TGTGCCAGCAGCTTCGCAGGGACAACTAATGAAAAACTGTTTTTT.

The V gene is TRBV19, the J gene TRBJ1-6; D gene ambiguous. The ends were cut back, 6 bases at V and 9 bases at J, with 18 bases in the middle. The length of the CDR3 is 15 residues. The V gene's germline CDR1 is LNHDA and CDR2 SQIVND (reference sequence). Here the CDR3 DNA reads TGTGCCAGTAGAAAAGAATCGAATAGCGGTTCACCCCTCCACTTT. Translating it yields CASRKESNSGSPLHF.

The CDR3 region is CASSSARNQPQHF. In nucleotides, the CDR3 is TGTGCCAGCAGTTCAGCACGGAATCAGCCCCAGCATTTT. The chain has TRBV12-3 or TRBV12-4 and TRBJ1-5; D unclear. V lost 4 bases, J lost 4 bases, and 8 bases lay in between. CDR3 length equals 13 residues.

This clonotype came up many times. The DNA of the CDR3 is TGTGCCAGCAGCCGACAGGGGGTTTCCTACAATGAGCAGTTCTTC. Translated, it gives CASSRQGVSYNEQFF. This chain connects TRBV7-9 to TRBJ2-1; 9 bases map to TRBD1. The V and J ends lost 5 bases and 1 base, in that order; junction bases with no gene match: 3. Germline V gives CDR1 SEHNR, CDR2 FQNEAQ (reference sequence). The CDR3 has 15 amino acids.

This clonotype appeared many times. V is TRBV11-2 and J is TRBJ2-3; D unresolved. Germline CDR1 is SGHAT and CDR2 is FQNNGV. Trimming removed 5 bases from V and 5 bases from J, with 8 bases in between. The CDR3 sequence is 12 residues long. In nucleotides, the CDR3 is TGTGCCAGCAGCCTCCTAGTAGATACGCAGTATTTT. Amino acids: CASSLLVDTQYF.

There are many counts of this clonotype. The CDR3 DNA follows: TGTGCCAGCAGGCTAGGTGGGGGGAATGAGCAGTTCTTC. It encodes CASRLGGGNEQFF. The chain is built from TRBV2 and TRBJ2-1, with D maybe TRBD2 (6 bases). The CDR3 extends over 13 amino acids. Germline V gives CDR1 SNHLY, CDR2 FYNNEI. V lost 6 bases to trimming and J lost 7 bases, with 13 bases between them. Using reference TRBV2 and TRBJ2-1 for the parts outside the CDR3, the full variable domain is EPEVTQTPSHQVTQMGQEVILRCVPISNHLYFYWYRQILGQKVEFLVSFYNNEISEKSEIFDDQFSVERPDGSNFTLKIRSTKLEDSAMYFCASRLGGGNEQFFGPGTRLTVL.

V is TRBV29-1 and J is TRBJ1-1; D remains ambiguous. Germline V gene lookup returns CDR1 SQVTM and CDR2 ANQGSEA. The length of the CDR3 is 14 residues. V was cut by 0 bases and J by 5 bases, with 13 bases left in between. CDR3 region: CSVEEKGLGTEAFF. The CDR3 nucleotides are TGCAGCGTTGAAGAAAAGGGCCTAGGGACTGAAGCTTTCTTT.

This clonotype has a count of ten or more. The gene calls are TRBV18 and TRBJ2-5; D may be TRBD2 (5 bases). Per germline, CDR1 KGHSH and CDR2 LQKENI. The CDR3 runs 13 residues. The V and J ends lost 1 base and 2 bases respectively, with 5 bases between them. CDR3 nucleotide sequence: TGTGCCAGCTCACCACGGACTCAAGAGACCCAGTACTTC. Translated, it gives CASSPRTQETQYF. Full variable domain (remainder filled in from reference TRBV18 and TRBJ2-5): NAGVMQNPRHLVRRRGQEARLRCSPMKGHSHVYWYRQLPEEGLKFMVYLQKENIIDESGMPKERFSAEFPKEGPSILRIQQVVRGDSAAYFCASSPRTQETQYFGPGTRLLVL.

Ten or more counts support this clonotype. V usage is TRBV20-1 and J usage is TRBJ2-1; D not certain. This CDR3 is 12 amino acids long. Trimming pared 6 bases from V and 6 bases from J, leaving 12 bases between. The germline V gene has CDR1 DFQATT and CDR2 SNEGSKA (reference sequence). DNA for the CDR3: TGCAGTGCACCCGCGGCCACCAATGAGCAGTTCTTC. Its translation is CSAPAATNEQFF.

This clonotype was observed at least ten times. J is TRBJ2-3 and V is TRBV28, with unresolved D. The CDR3 length is 16 residues. Trimming shortened V by 0 bases and J by 4 bases, and 14 bases separated the two germline ends. CDR1 is MDHEN and CDR2 is SYDVKM in the germline V gene. The CDR3 bases are TGTGCCAGCAGTTTATGGGATCCCTTTAGTGCAGATACGCAGTATTTT. This codes for CASSLWDPFSADTQYF. The whole variable domain, remainder taken from reference TRBV28 and TRBJ2-3, is DVKVTQSSRYLVKRTGEKVFLECVQDMDHENMFWYRQDPGLGLRLIYFSYDVKMKEKGDIPEGYSVSREKKERFSLILESASTNQTSMYLCASSLWDPFSADTQYFGPGTRLTVL.

This clonotype occurred many times. CDR3 coding DNA: TGTGCCAGCAGTCCGCCGGGGCAGCCGAGAAACATTCAGTACTTC. Protein: CASSPPGQPRNIQYF. This chain connects TRBV6-5 to TRBJ2-4, with D possibly called TRBD1 or TRBD2 (5 bases each). This CDR3 comprises 15 residues. V lost 5 bases to trimming and J lost 6 bases, with 17 bases between them. Germline V gene data show CDR1 as MNHEY and CDR2 as SVGAGI.

The chain recombines TRBV7-2 with TRBJ1-1, with D uncertain. Germline CDR1 reads SGHTA; CDR2 reads FQGNSA. The CDR3 covers 12 residues. Trimming took off 6 bases at V and 0 bases at J, with 5 bases between the two ends. As DNA, the CDR3 is TGTGCCAGCAGGGTAATGAACACTGAAGCTTTCTTT. Residues: CASRVMNTEAFF.

This chain links TRBV4-2 with TRBJ1-5; D is possibly TRBD1 (5 bases). V lost 0 bases and J lost 7, with 13 bases in between. The CDR3 extends over 15 amino acids. CDR1 LGHNA and CDR2 YNFKEQ come from the germline V gene. The CDR3 coding sequence is TGTGCCAGCAGCCAAGAAGAGGGGAGGGTACAGCCCCAGCATTTT. It codes for CASSQEEGRVQPQHF.

This clonotype was observed many times. The V gene is TRBV7-2, the J gene TRBJ2-7, with TRBD1 matching 10 bases. Germline V lookup: CDR1 SGHTA, CDR2 FQGNSA. The CDR3 totals 21 residues. The V gene end was trimmed by 5 bases and the J gene end by 3 bases; junction bases not matched to a gene: 25. DNA for the CDR3: TGTGCCAGCAGCAAACCTGGGCTCGGGACAGGGGTTTCAAGACGCCTCTACGAGCAGTACGTC. Protein sequence: CASSKPGLGTGVSRRLYEQYV.

V gene TRBV9 combines with J gene TRBJ2-5, with D unresolved. V lost 0 bases to trimming and J lost 2 bases, with 11 bases between them. CDR1 SGDLS and CDR2 YYNGEE come from the germline V gene. The CDR3 totals 15 residues. The chain's CDR3 is CASSVGAVGQETQYF. The CDR3 DNA follows: TGTGCCAGCAGCGTAGGAGCAGTGGGACAAGAGACCCAGTACTTC. Supplemented by reference TRBV9 and TRBJ2-5, the full variable domain reads DSGVTQTPKHLITATGQRVTLRCSPRSGDLSVYWYQQSLDQGLQFLIQYYNGEERAKGNILERFSAQQFPDLHSELNLSSLELGDSALYFCASSVGAVGQETQYFGPGTRLLVL.

This clonotype was seen only a few times. The chain carries TRBV7-2 and TRBJ1-2; D is ambiguous. Trimming removed 5 bases from V and 4 bases from J, with 8 bases in between. CDR1 is SGHTA, CDR2 FQGNSA, per germline. CDR3 length: 12 amino acids. In DNA, the CDR3 is TGTGCCAGCAGCCCGACCCCCTATGGCTACACCTTC. Translated: CASSPTPYGYTF.

Many counts were recorded for this clonotype. J is TRBJ2-7 and V is TRBV5-5; the D gene is possibly TRBD1 (6 bases). Germline CDR1 reads SGHKS; CDR2 reads YYEKEE (reference sequence). The CDR3 covers 14 residues. V was cut by 0 bases and J by 3 bases, with 10 bases left in between. The CDR3, as DNA: TGTGCCAGCAGCTTGGGGCAGGGGCTCTACGAGCAGTACTTC. Encoded protein: CASSLGQGLYEQYF.

This clonotype was detected ten times or more. This chain uses TRBV2 with TRBJ2-3; D gene unclear. V was clipped by 6 bases and J by 3 bases, with 7 bases between them. Germline assignment: CDR1 SNHLY and CDR2 FYNNEI. This CDR3 has 12 residues. The CDR3 DNA follows: TGTGCCAGCAGGGAAAGGACAGATACGCAGTATTTT. Protein: CASRERTDTQYF.

This clonotype showed up many times. This chain connects TRBV11-2 to TRBJ2-5, with 7 positions matching TRBD1. J lost 5 bases, V lost 0 bases, and 6 bases had no gene match. The germline gives CDR1 SGHAT, CDR2 FQNNGV. The CDR3 extends over 15 amino acids. This chain's CDR3 is CASSLDRQGWETQYF. CDR3 DNA: TGTGCCAGCAGCTTAGATCGACAGGGATGGGAGACCCAGTACTTC.

This clonotype was seen only a few times. This chain uses TRBV10-3 with TRBJ2-3, with D tentatively TRBD1 or TRBD2 (7 bases each). The CDR3 spans 15 residues. Trimming took 8 bases from V and 1 from J, leaving 16 bases between them. Germline V gene sequence: CDR1 ENHRY, CDR2 SYGVKD. CDR3 sequence: CAIGGGGGGTDTQYF. In nucleotides, the CDR3 is TGTGCCATCGGGGGGGGAGGGGGCGGCACAGATACGCAGTATTTT.

The table lists this clonotype with many counts. The genes are TRBV6-2 or TRBV6-3 and TRBJ2-5, with 7 positions matching TRBD2. Per germline, CDR1 MNHEY and CDR2 SVGEGT. With V trimmed by 4 bases and J by 3 bases, 5 bases remained unmatched. This CDR3 comprises 14 residues. DNA of the CDR3: TGTGCCAGCAGTTCGAACGGGGGGAAAGAGACCCAGTACTTC. It translates to CASSSNGGKETQYF.

This clonotype was recorded many times. The chain links TRBV7-9 to TRBJ2-7, with TRBD1 matching over 9 bases. The CDR3 has 17 residues. With 4 bases clipped from V and 2 bases from J, the junction kept 12 bases outside the gene matches. Germline lookup yields CDR1 SEHNR and CDR2 FQNEAQ (reference sequence). The CDR3 nucleotides are TGTGCCAGCAGCTACGGGACAGGGCATTTGTCTGCCTACGAGCAGTACTTC. Translation gives CASSYGTGHLSAYEQYF.

This clonotype has at least ten counts. CDR3 region: CASSYISGGEGADTQYF. The DNA for the CDR3 is TGTGCCAGCAGTTACATTAGTGGCGGGGAGGGGGCAGATACGCAGTATTTT. This chain uses TRBV6-5 with TRBJ2-3, with D possibly TRBD2 on 7 matching bases. The CDR3 has 17 amino acids. Per the germline V gene, CDR1 is MNHEY and CDR2 is SVGAGI. Trimming left V 2 bases short and J 4 bases short, with 19 bases between.

This clonotype was found a few times. A much larger clone differs from this one at a single base, so this may be a read error. The chain is built from TRBV10-3 and TRBJ2-4, with 9 positions matching TRBD1. Looked up from germline, CDR1 is ENHRY and CDR2 is SYGVKD. The CDR3 runs to 14 residues. Here the CDR3 reads CALSTTGGGNIQYF. In nucleotides, the CDR3 is TGTGCCCTCAGCACGACAGGGGGGGGAAACATTCAGTACTTC.

The table lists this clonotype with many counts. The chain links TRBV6-2 or TRBV6-3 to TRBJ2-7; 11 nucleotides align to TRBD2. Germline CDR1 reads MNHEY; CDR2 reads SVGEGT. This CDR3 is built from 17 residues. The V segment lost 6 bases and the J segment 0 bases; nucleotides outside the gene matches: 10. The CDR3 reads CASRTRLAGTLSYEQYF. Written as DNA, the CDR3 is TGTGCCAGCAGAACCCGACTAGCGGGGACTCTCTCCTACGAGCAGTACTTC.

The rearrangement joins TRBV7-2 to TRBJ1-6, with TRBD1 matching 10 bases. With V trimmed by 2 bases and J by 10 bases, 5 bases remained unmatched. CDR3 length: 15 residues. CDR1 is SGHTA, CDR2 FQGNSA, per germline. In nucleotides, the CDR3 is TGTGCCAGCAGCTTAAGGGGACAGGGGAGCTCACCCCTCCACTTT. This translates into CASSLRGQGSSPLHF.